The rows below give T cell receptor beta chains drawn from one sample of a study of technical replicates of blood from several donors. Assay used: immunoSEQ multiplex PCR; TCRdb lists only in-frame clones, some missing. The sample lists about 82,000 clones, about 94% occurring once. What was sequenced was T cells isolated from PBMCs. The receptor source for this set is a human donor in good health. CDR3s include the opening cysteine and the closing phenylalanine or tryptophan. The D gene is left open where the match is weak. Only some rows state a clone size, as once, few, many or a class for expanded clones.

>TRBD1|TRBV2|-|TRBJ1-2
TGTGCCGGCGGACAGGGTGGCGGCTACACCTTC
CAGGQGGGYTF
>TRBD1|TRBV19|-|TRBJ2-3
TGTGCCAGTGCCCTGACAGGGGGAAAGTCAGATACGCAGTATTTT
CASALTGGKSDTQYF
>TRBD1|TRBV10-3|-|TRBJ2-3
TGTGCCATCAGCCCTGGACAGGGCACGCAGTATTTT
CAISPGQGTQYF
>TRBD2|TRBV30|once|TRBJ2-1
TGTATCGGGACTAGCGGGAGAGGGGGGCAGTTCTTC
CIGTSGRGGQFF
>-|TRBV7-9|-|TRBJ2-7
TGTGCCAGCAGCGGCGGGATTTACGAGCAGTACTTC
CASSGGIYEQYF
>-|TRBV10-3|-|TRBJ2-7
TGTGCCATCAGTGATGGAGGGGCGTTCTACGAGCAGTACTTC
CAISDGGAFYEQYF
>TRBD2|TRBV4-1|-|TRBJ2-1
TGCGCCAGCAGCCAAGATACGAGCGGGAGGGCCGTCGATGAGCAGTTCTTC
CASSQDTSGRAVDEQFF
>-|TRBV6-5|-|TRBJ1-4
TGTGCCAGCAGTATACAGGTTCTACATGAAAAACTGTTTTTT
CASSIQVLHEKLFF
>-|TRBV19|once|TRBJ2-7
TGTGCCAGTAGTATTGGCGACAGCTCCTACGAGCAGTACTTC
CASSIGDSSYEQYF
>-|TRBV2|once|TRBJ1-1
TGTGCCAGCAGTGAACGGGGTTTCTGGACTGAAGCTTTCTTT
CASSERGFWTEAFF
>TRBD1|TRBV7-8|-|TRBJ2-7
TGTGCCAGCAGCTTCGACAGGGGGTACGAGCAGTACTTC
CASSFDRGYEQYF
>-|TRBV7-2|-|TRBJ1-1
TGTGCCAGCAGCTTAGCTGGGAGGAACACTGAAGCTTTCTTT
CASSLAGRNTEAFF
>-|TRBV2|-|TRBJ1-2
TGTGCCAGCCCCGGACAAGATCTGAAAGGCTACACCTTC
CASPGQDLKGYTF
>TRBD2|TRBV4-1|-|TRBJ2-7
TGCGCCAGCAGCTGGGCCCCGGCGGGAGGGCGAAGCTCCTACGAGCAGTACTTC
CASSWAPAGGRSSYEQYF
>-|TRBV7-6|-|TRBJ1-5
TGTGCCAGCAGCTTAGCGACAGGGCCCCAGCATTTT
CASSLATGPQHF
>-|TRBV5-1|-|TRBJ1-5
TGCGCCAGCAGCTTGGATTCGGGGTATCAGCCCCAGCATTTT
CASSLDSGYQPQHF
>TRBD2|TRBV14|-|TRBJ2-1
TGTGCCAGCAGCCAAGGGGGAGGGAGGGCTTCCTACAATGAGCAGTTCTTC
CASSQGGGRASYNEQFF
>-|TRBV7-2|-|TRBJ1-1
TGTGCCAGCAGCTTTGATGCCCGGACTGAAGCTTTCTTT
CASSFDARTEAFF
>TRBD2|TRBV2|-|TRBJ2-2
TGTGCCAGCAGTTCCACTAGCGGGATCGCCGGGGAGCTGTTTTTT
CASSSTSGIAGELFF
>-|TRBV6-1|once|TRBJ2-1
TGTGCCAGCAGTTTAGATCGCGAGCAGTTCTTC
CASSLDREQFF
>-|TRBV9|once|TRBJ1-3
TGTGCCAGCAACCGGGACACGGGGCACCTTGGAAACACCATATATTTT
CASNRDTGHLGNTIYF
>-|TRBV5-6|-|TRBJ1-5
TGTGCCAGCAGCTCACCTTTACTAAACAATCAGCCCCAGCATTTT
CASSSPLLNNQPQHF